This TCR beta chain was documented in a study of T-cell reconstitution after alpha-beta-depleted transplantation in children. V gave up 4 bases and J gave up 7 bases, with 10 bases separating them. Germline CDR1 is WNHNN and CDR2 is SYGVQD (reference sequence). This CDR3 comprises 12 residues. Study-level results: The study reportedly traced alpha-beta T cells about two months after transplant to several hundred expanded graft clones. One year post-transplant, T-cell counts and diversity were largely derived from T cells produced anew.

Worth noting for this clonotype: Its antigen is not identified.

Unique molecular identifiers were used in preparing the TCRbeta library. TCRdb reprocessed the PCR reads via MiXCR and lists one record per CDR3 protein. The data contain some 840,000 distinct CDR3 sequences, around 17% of them singletons. Sequencing was performed on PBMCs, mostly from graft donor cells, taken 360 days after TCRalphabeta/CD19-depleted stem cell transplant. V and J are TRBV10-1 and TRBJ2-5; no firm D call. This receptor was taken from a male patient aged 10 to 17 who had a stem cell transplant for acute lymphoblastic leukemia, so the T cells may come from the graft donor. The CDR3 DNA follows: TGCGCCAGCAGTGGACCTGAAAGGACCCAGTACTTC. Translating gives CASSGPERTQYF.